The 21 T cell receptor beta chains reported below all come from one sample, sequenced in a study of cytotoxic CD8 clonotypes in ibrutinib-treated CLL. Clones were read by immunoSEQ multiplex PCR, and TCRdb kept only the in-frame ones, dropping some. Here the sample spans about 300,000 clones, less than 85% being singletons. Sample: PBMCs, taken at disease progression, from a patient treated with ibrutinib. The receptor set was obtained from a human donor with chronic lymphocytic leukemia.

The chain has TRBV5-3 and TRBJ1-5; D is ambiguous. TRBV5-3 is annotated as an ORF whose role is uncertain. V was cut by 5 bases and J by 7 bases, with 13 bases left in between. The CDR3 totals 13 residues. The CDR3 sequence is CARRNGVFQPQHF. CDR3 DNA sequence: TGTGCCAGAAGAAATGGGGTGTTCCAGCCCCAGCATTTT.

This chain links TRBV13 with TRBJ2-7; D might be TRBD1 (6 bases). The CDR3 loop spans 12 amino acids. The V end lost 5 bases, the J end lost 7 bases, and 12 bases lay between the germline ends. Germline V gene sequence: CDR1 PRHDT, CDR2 FYEKMQ (reference sequence). The CDR3 nucleotides read TGTGCCAGCAGCGAGGGGGTGGGTGAGCAGTACTTC. This codes for CASSEGVGEQYF.

The chain couples TRBV14 to TRBJ1-2; no definite D call. The germline gives CDR1 SGHDN, CDR2 FVKESK. The CDR3 is made up of 15 amino acids. Trimming took 2 bases from V and 8 from J, leaving 18 bases between them. This chain's CDR3 is CASSQRTLAGPGYTF. CDR3 coding DNA: TGTGCCAGCAGCCAACGAACCTTGGCAGGACCCGGCTACACCTTC.

A few counts support this clone. This rearrangement joins TRBV28 to TRBJ2-2; D uncertain. The CDR3 extends over 13 amino acids. V was cut by 11 bases and J by 0 bases, with 10 bases left in between. Germline lookup yields CDR1 MDHEN and CDR2 SYDVKM. CDR3 DNA: TGTGCCTATCAAGAAACGAACACCGGGGAGCTGTTTTTT. It codes for CAYQETNTGELFF.

The chain uses TRBV5-4 and TRBJ1-1; a weak D match, TRBD1 (6 bases). Trimming pared 0 bases from V and 4 bases from J, leaving 10 bases between. CDR1 and CDR2 (germline): SGHNT, YYREEE (reference sequence). This CDR3 contains 14 residues. The CDR3 reads CASSLGGPSTEAFF. The CDR3 DNA reads as TGTGCCAGCAGCTTGGGGGGGCCGAGCACTGAAGCTTTCTTT.

The chain couples TRBV2 to TRBJ1-2; D call uncertain. This CDR3 region has 12 residues. The V end was cut by 3 bases, the J end by 5 bases, with 7 bases between. Germline V gene lookup returns CDR1 SNHLY and CDR2 FYNNEI. Here the CDR3 reads CASSDSVYGYTF. The DNA for the CDR3 is TGTGCCAGCAGTGATTCGGTGTATGGCTACACCTTC.

CDR3: CATSRDLGRTRGNTIYF. For the CDR3, the DNA is TGTGCCACCAGCAGAGATCTGGGGCGGACAAGGGGAAACACCATATATTTT. The chain is built from TRBV15 and TRBJ1-3, with D maybe TRBD1 (5 bases). The CDR3 spans 17 residues. Per the germline V gene, CDR1 is LNHNV and CDR2 is YYDKDF (reference sequence). Between the trimmed V and J ends, which lost 0 bases and 4 bases, there was a span of 16 bases.

This clone was recorded a few times. V gene TRBV9 combines with J gene TRBJ2-7; a possible D gene is TRBD1 (6 bases). V lost 4 bases and J lost 0, with 20 bases in between. This CDR3 has 17 amino acids. Germline V CDR1 and CDR2: SGDLS, YYNGEE. For the CDR3, the DNA is TGTGCCAGCAGCAAGGACGTCGGGACACCGAGCTCCTACGAGCAGTACTTC. Translation: CASSKDVGTPSSYEQYF.

The chain joins TRBV7-9 to TRBJ1-1, with D maybe TRBD1 (5 bases). Germline V gene lookup returns CDR1 SEHNR and CDR2 FQNEAQ (reference sequence). The V end was cut by 1 base, the J end by 0 bases, with 9 bases between. The CDR3 is 15 amino acids. The CDR3 sequence is CASSLEGRMNTEAFF. DNA for the CDR3: TGTGCCAGCAGCTTAGAGGGACGGATGAACACTGAAGCTTTCTTT.

The chain recombines TRBV7-2 with TRBJ1-2, with 8 bases identical to TRBD1. CDR1 and CDR2 from the germline V gene are SGHTA and FQGNSA. CDR3 length equals 14 residues. With 3 bases clipped from V and 7 bases from J, the junction kept 7 bases outside the gene matches. CDR3 in amino acids: CASSFLTGVGGYTF. The CDR3 DNA follows: TGTGCCAGCAGCTTTCTGACAGGGGTAGGTGGCTACACCTTC.

V is TRBV19 and J is TRBJ2-7, with D tentatively TRBD1 (6 bases). V dropped 4 bases and J dropped 1 base, with 11 bases sitting between them. This CDR3 region has 14 residues. The germline gives CDR1 LNHDA, CDR2 SQIVND (reference sequence). The CDR3 DNA is TGTGCCAGTAGTACACCAGGACAGTCCTACGAGCAGTACTTC. It specifies CASSTPGQSYEQYF.

V gene TRBV6-1 combines with J gene TRBJ2-1; TRBD1 agrees at 11 bases. CDR1 and CDR2 from the germline V gene are MNHNS and SASEGT. The CDR3 has 14 residues. V lost 4 bases and J lost 7; bases outside the gene matches: 3. For the CDR3, the DNA is TGTGCCAGCAGTGGTCGGGACAGGGGGAATGAGCAGTTCTTC. Protein sequence: CASSGRDRGNEQFF.

The chain uses TRBV25-1 and TRBJ2-7, with 9 bases fitting TRBD2. Germline loops: CDR1 MGHDK, CDR2 SYGVNS. The CDR3 is 14 residues long. V lost 5 bases, J lost 1 base, and 3 bases stayed unmatched. CDR3 bases: TGTGCCAGCAGTAGCACTAGCGGGTCCTACGAGCAGTACTTC. The encoded protein is CASSSTSGSYEQYF.

This clone turned up a few times. The chain combines TRBV4-1 with TRBJ1-6; 12 nucleotides match TRBD1. Germline V gives CDR1 MGHRA, CDR2 YSYEKL. Trimming removed 5 bases from V and 10 bases from J; junction bases left unmatched: 6. This CDR3 is 15 amino acids long. The CDR3 nucleotides are TGCGCCAGCAGCACATACGGGACAGGGGGCTCACCCCTCCACTTT. It is translated as CASSTYGTGGSPLHF.

This chain joins TRBV29-1 and TRBJ2-7; the match to TRBD1 covers 8 bases. CDR3 length equals 13 residues. Trimming took 4 bases from V and 4 from J; bases not matched to a gene: 6. Germline CDR1 is SQVTM and CDR2 is ANQGSEA. Here the CDR3 DNA reads TGCAGCGTTGTCCGGACAGGGAGTTACGAGCAGTACTTC. Translating gives CSVVRTGSYEQYF.

This chain links TRBV21-1 with TRBJ2-2; the table's D call, TRBD2, was not checked against the DNA. TRBV21-1 is a documented pseudogene. This CDR3 region has 20 residues. The CDR3 nucleotides read TGTGCCAGCAGCAAAGAGACGGTGGGAGAAGCGGGAGGCGAAGTCGGGGAGCTGTTTTTT. Protein product: CASSKETVGEAGGEVGELFF.

The chain joins TRBV6-5 to TRBJ1-2; TRBD1 is a possible D gene (5 bases). CDR3 length: 14 residues. Trimming left V 6 bases short and J 3 bases short, with 14 bases between. The germline gives CDR1 MNHEY, CDR2 SVGAGI. CDR3 DNA: TGTGCCAGCAGGGAGGCAGGGCGGGACTATGGCTACACCTTC. This codes for CASREAGRDYGYTF.

This chain joins TRBV19 and TRBJ1-1; 9 bases map to TRBD1. The CDR3 is made up of 16 amino acids. Germline V CDR1 and CDR2: LNHDA, SQIVND (reference sequence). Trimming at V came to 5 bases and at J to 0 bases, leaving 7 bases not matched to a gene. The CDR3 protein is CASSGDRGFMNTEAFF. The CDR3 bases are TGTGCCAGTAGTGGAGACAGGGGGTTTATGAACACTGAAGCTTTCTTT.

This rearrangement joins TRBV2 to TRBJ2-7; 9 bases align to TRBD2. V lost 10 bases, J lost 6 bases, and 16 bases stayed unmatched. CDR3 length: 15 amino acids. CDR1 and CDR2 from the germline V gene are SNHLY and FYNNEI. CDR3 in DNA: TGTGCCATGGGGCCCCCGGGTAGCGGGGGTTCCGAGCAGTACTTC. Translating it yields CAMGPPGSGGSEQYF.

The rearrangement links TRBV6-6 to TRBJ2-7; a possible D gene is TRBD1 (6 bases). Germline V gene sequence: CDR1 MNHNY, CDR2 SVGAGI (reference sequence). The CDR3 length is 14 residues. Trimming left V 10 bases short and J 6 bases short, with 22 bases between. The CDR3 DNA reads TGTGCCACTACGGCATGGGACACCGGTATCGAGCAGTACTTC. Protein product: CATTAWDTGIEQYF.

This chain connects TRBV29-1 to TRBJ2-7; D may be TRBD2 (6 bases). Trimming removed 4 bases at V and 7 bases at J, with 11 bases between. Germline-derived CDR1 and CDR2 are SQVTM and ANQGSEA. The CDR3 length is 11 residues. Written as DNA, the CDR3 is TGCAGCGTTGTAGGGGCGGGGGAGCAGTACTTC. It translates to CSVVGAGEQYF.